This T cell receptor beta chain was retrieved from a study of tumor-infiltrating lymphocytes in localized non-small cell lung cancer listed by TCRdb under 2021. Broadly, across the study: Several histologies were represented in the cohort, which also included both smokers and never-smokers as well as patients whose samples were collected after neoadjuvant chemotherapy. In total, the ICON cohort consisted of approximately 140 surgical patients with localized non-small cell lung cancer who had their tumors resected. Each patient provided resected tumor tissue plus uninvolved lung tissue from the same patient, with the uninvolved lung tissue described as non-adjacent to the tumor. A total of 60 or so patients were included in the paired tumor versus uninvolved lung comparison of immunoSEQ T-cell fraction. Alongside flow cytometry, multiplex immunofluorescence, RNA-seq, exome sequencing and proteomics, TCR sequencing was applied to the same patients as one of several integrated assays. The research as a whole found: Consistent with immunofluorescence CD3 counts, TCRbeta sequencing supported greater T cell infiltration in tumors than in uninvolved lung tissue. Because assay coverage varied across patients depending on available tissue quantity, TCR sequencing was performed for only a subset of the cohort. TCR-derived T-cell fraction did not differ between the flow cytometry-defined immunotypes IM1 (good prognosis) and IM2 (poor prognosis). Because different assays used different pieces of the same tissue, intratumor heterogeneity could not be separated from technical variation.

Regarding this clone: Its binding antigen is unknown. No qualities accompany the bases; no much larger clone lies one base away.

The T-cell fraction in tumor and uninvolved lung tissue was provided by TCR sequencing with the immunoSEQ assay. As for how the authors treated the data: For survival analysis, patients were divided into high (upper tertile) and low (lower two tertiles) T-cell fraction groups, which were compared by log-rank test. A signed-rank test was used to check for differences in T-cell fraction between paired tumor and uninvolved lung. TCRdb stores this immuneACCESS table with in-frame sequences only. Part of the clones is absent; in the studies checked, under half of the shortfall reflects unresolved V genes, and no reason is known for the rest. That table gives V, J and clone size, and the DNA gave D and trimming. The table for this sample lists around 13,000 clones; about 71% of them were counted only once. The ten largest clonotypes hold over 8% of the sample. V is reduced by 6 bases and J by 4 bases, leaving a spacing of 8 bases between them. CDR1 and CDR2 are drawn from the germline V gene: SGHAT, FQNNGV. The CDR3 has 12 amino acids, counting the end cysteine and phenylalanine. Only the CDR3 portion is preserved as DNA: 36 bases, with reading frame beginning at the first base.

The first patient joined ICON in the first half of 2016, and enrollment wrapped up when the last patient was enrolled in September 2018. From a subcohort of some 76 patients, fresh tumor and matched uninvolved tissue were collected for in-depth immune analyses, including TCR sequencing. TCR sequencing was performed on DNA isolated from bulk tissue, without cell sorting. Sequenced sample: uninvolved lung tissue not adjacent to the tumor. This clonotype was sampled from a human donor with non-small cell lung cancer. The chain is made from TRBV11-2 and TRBJ2-3; too little of a D gene remains to name it. Here is the DNA: TGTGCCAGCAGTGGAGCTCCAGATACGCAGTATTTT. Translated, it gives CASSGAPDTQYF.